A selection of T cell receptor beta chains follows, all from one sample in a study of blood T cell repertoires in COVID-19. TCRdb keeps only in-frame clones here, not all; method: immunoSEQ multiplex PCR. The data show some 400,000 clones, with 87% seen just once and 1.3% held by the top ten. Sequencing was performed on PBMCs or T cells enriched from blood (not recorded which). All receptors come from a man younger than 40 who had recovered from COVID-19. Both conserved end residues are part of each CDR3. Fields, in order: V gene, D gene, J gene, clone size, CDR3 DNA, CDR3 protein. The D gene is left open where the match is weak. A clone size is listed for some rows: how often the clone was seen (once, few, many), or a class if it is expanded.

>TRBV27|TRBD1|TRBJ1-5|.
TGTGCCAGCAGTTTAGGGCCAGGGGGTCAGCCCCAGCATTTT
CASSLGPGGQPQHF
>TRBV6-5|.|TRBJ1-6|.
TGTGCCAGCATAGGCAGCGTTAATTCACCCCTCCACTTT
CASIGSVNSPLHF
>TRBV27|.|TRBJ2-3|.
TGTGCCAGCAGTTTCAGTGGACTCGAGGGAGATACGCAGTATTTT
CASSFSGLEGDTQYF
>TRBV4-1|TRBD1|TRBJ1-2|once
TGCGCCAGCAGCCTCCCGGGACAGCCGAAGTATGGCTACACCTTC
CASSLPGQPKYGYTF
>TRBV30|.|TRBJ1-5|.
TGTGCCTGGAGTAGGGGGGGGACTCTCGCGGCTTTTAGCAATCAGCCCCAGCATTTT
CAWSRGGTLAAFSNQPQHF
>TRBV9|TRBD1|TRBJ1-2|once
TGTGCCAGCAGCGTAGGTACAGGGGCTTATGGCTACACCTTC
CASSVGTGAYGYTF
>TRBV7-9|.|TRBJ2-1|few
TGTGCCAGCAGCTCGCTAAGGGGGGAGCAGTTCTTC
CASSSLRGEQFF
>TRBV3-1/TRBV3-2|.|TRBJ1-1|.
TGTGCCAGCACCGGGATGGCTTTGGATGATGTCAACACTGAAGCTTTCTTT
CASTGMALDDVNTEAFF
>TRBV6-5|.|TRBJ2-1|.
TGTGCCAGTGCCGGGACACTTTACAATGAGCAGTTCTTC
CASAGTLYNEQFF
>TRBV3-1/TRBV3-2|.|TRBJ1-5|.
TGTGCCAGCAGCCCGTCGGGGGGAGGCAATCAGCCCCAGCATTTT
CASSPSGGGNQPQHF
>TRBV7-2|.|TRBJ1-1|.
TGTGCCAGCAGCTTAGGGTCGGGAGGTGACACTGAAGCTTTCTTT
CASSLGSGGDTEAFF
>TRBV6-5|TRBD1|TRBJ2-7|.
TGTGCCAGCAGTTACACAAGGGGACAGACCTACGAGCAGTACTTC
CASSYTRGQTYEQYF
>TRBV6-6|.|TRBJ2-1|once
TGTGCCAGCAGGGCCGCGCAGGACGGGCCGAGGGGGGAGCAGTTCTTC
CASRAAQDGPRGEQFF
>TRBV29-1|.|TRBJ1-2|.
TGCAGCGTTGCCGATCAGGATGGCTACACCTTC
CSVADQDGYTF
>TRBV2|TRBD1|TRBJ1-5|.
TGTGCCAGCAGTGCGGGACAGGGGGATCAGCCCCAGCATTTT
CASSAGQGDQPQHF
>TRBV6-5|TRBD1|TRBJ2-7|.
TGTGCCAGCAGTCTGACCGGGACAGGTGCGTACGAGCAGTACTTC
CASSLTGTGAYEQYF
>TRBV21-1|.|TRBJ1-2|.
TGTGCCAGCAGCAAATGGGCAGGCGGACAACGTGGCTACACCTTC
CASSKWAGGQRGYTF
>TRBV2|.|TRBJ1-5|.
TGTGCCAGCAGTGATAGTGGCAGGGCTGGGGTTCAGCCCCAGCATTTT
CASSDSGRAGVQPQHF
>TRBV20-1|.|TRBJ1-5|.
TGCAGTGCTACTGACAACAATCAGCCCCAGCATTTT
CSATDNNQPQHF
>TRBV4-1|.|TRBJ2-7|few
TGCGCCAGCAGCCAAGGACCAGGGAGGGGGGCGACCGAGCAGTACTTC
CASSQGPGRGATEQYF
>TRBV19|.|TRBJ1-5|.
TGTGCCAGTAGTATAGACGAAGCCAATCAGCCCCAGCATTTT
CASSIDEANQPQHF
>TRBV7-2|.|TRBJ1-6|.
TGTGCCAGCACCTCGGGGATCAGGGGAAGTATTTCACCCCTCCACTTT
CASTSGIRGSISPLHF
>TRBV7-8|TRBD1|TRBJ1-1|.
TGTGCCAGCAGCTTAGCGGACAGGTCGGGAACTGAAGCTTTCTTT
CASSLADRSGTEAFF
>TRBV6-1|.|TRBJ1-1|.
TGTGCCAGCAGTGAACCGGGGAGGAGTGCTTTCTTT
CASSEPGRSAFF
>TRBV5-1|.|TRBJ1-6|.
TGCGCCAGCAGCGTCAGGGGTAATTCACCCCTCCACTTT
CASSVRGNSPLHF
>TRBV7-9|TRBD2|TRBJ2-2|once
TGTGCCAGCAGCTCAAGCAGACGGGGGGGCACCGGGGAGCTGTTTTTT
CASSSSRRGGTGELFF
>TRBV2|TRBD1|TRBJ1-1|once
TGTGCCAGCAGGCCCGACAGGGGGGCAATGAACACTGAAGCTTTCTTT
CASRPDRGAMNTEAFF
>TRBV30|.|TRBJ2-5|.
TGTGCCTGGAGTTCGGCAGGGTTTGGGGAGACCCAGTACTTC
CAWSSAGFGETQYF
>TRBV7-9|TRBD1|TRBJ1-5|.
TGTGCCAGCAGCCAGGGGGGACAGGGAGGCAATCAGCCCCAGCATTTT
CASSQGGQGGNQPQHF
>TRBV7-2|.|TRBJ2-7|.
TGTGCCAGCAGCCTAGGCCACGGCTACGAGCAGTACTTC
CASSLGHGYEQYF
>TRBV19|.|TRBJ2-1|.
TGTGCCAGTAGTAGCGGAGCCCTCAACGTCGGGGAGCAGTTCTTC
CASSSGALNVGEQFF
>TRBV13|TRBD1|TRBJ2-7|.
TGTGCCAGCAGCGAACCCCCGGACAGGGGTTACGAGCAGTACTTC
CASSEPPDRGYEQYF
>TRBV5-4|.|TRBJ2-2|.
TGTGCCAGCACTTGGACACCGAACACCGGGGAGCTGTTTTTT
CASTWTPNTGELFF
>TRBV7-2|TRBD1|TRBJ2-3|.
TGTGCCAGCAGCTTAGCGTTTCGGGGACAGGTCACAGATACGCAGTATTTT
CASSLAFRGQVTDTQYF
>TRBV7-9|TRBD2|TRBJ2-7|.
TGTGCCAGCAGCTTAGTGATAGCGGGGGAGCTTCGCGAGCAGTACTTC
CASSLVIAGELREQYF
>TRBV7-3|.|TRBJ2-3|.
TGTGCCAGCAGCTTGGGTGTTAATCCCCCCAGGGATACGCAGTATTTT
CASSLGVNPPRDTQYF
>TRBV5-1|.|TRBJ1-2|.
TGCGCCAGCAGCCCCGGGAACTATGGCTACACCTTC
CASSPGNYGYTF
>TRBV7-9|.|TRBJ2-7|.
TGTGCCAGCAGCTCAATGGGGCAGGCCTACGAGCAGTACTTC
CASSSMGQAYEQYF
>TRBV30|TRBD2|TRBJ2-2|.
TGTGCTCTGTCAAGCGGGGCGGGGACCGGGGAGCTGTTTTTT
CALSSGAGTGELFF
>TRBV27|.|TRBJ1-5|.
TGTGCCAGCATGTGGACAGAGCTTTCCCCACAACAGCCCCAGCATTTT
CASMWTELSPQQPQHF
>TRBV19|TRBD1|TRBJ1-5|.
TGTGCCAGTAGTATAGTGATCGACAGGGGGCGAGGTCAGCCCCAGCATTTT
CASSIVIDRGRGQPQHF
>TRBV6-5|.|TRBJ1-5|.
TGTGCCAGCACCCGAATTGAGAGCAATCAGCCCCAGCATTTT
CASTRIESNQPQHF
>TRBV4-2|.|TRBJ1-1|.
TGTGCCAGCAGCCAAGGGGGCCTGAACACTGAAGCTTTCTTT
CASSQGGLNTEAFF